These 22 T cell receptor beta chains were sequenced from one sample in a study of cytomegalovirus exposure and HLA in healthy donors. This PCR relied on a set of 60 Vbeta primers and 13 Jbeta primers. Method: immunoSEQ multiplex PCR; TCRdb's copy keeps in-frame clones and lacks some. The sample has 40,000 or so clones; 87% are singletons. Sample: PBMCs. These receptors all come from a woman in her thirties or forties in good health and CMV-seropositive.

The chain recombines TRBV6-1 with TRBJ2-7, with TRBD1 identical over 11 bases. This CDR3 is built from 14 residues. CDR1 is MNHNS and CDR2 is SASEGT in the germline V gene. The V and J ends lost 5 bases and 3 bases, in that order; junction bases with no gene match: 3. The CDR3 DNA follows: TGTGCCAGCAGTTATGGGACAGGGGGCTACGAGCAGTACTTC. Translation gives CASSYGTGGYEQYF.

The chain carries TRBV6-5 and TRBJ2-7, with 7 bases fitting TRBD1. This CDR3 spans 13 amino acids. The ends lost 5 bases at V and 6 bases at J; junction bases unmatched: 7. Germline CDR1 is MNHEY and CDR2 is SVGAGI. CDR3 residues: CASSTRTGSEQYF. The CDR3 nucleotides read TGTGCCAGCAGTACCCGGACAGGATCCGAGCAGTACTTC.

This clone occurred once. This sequence joins TRBV2 and TRBJ2-2, with a possible D match to TRBD1 (5 bases). In germline, CDR1 is SNHLY, CDR2 FYNNEI. The CDR3 extends over 12 amino acids. V shed 5 bases and J shed 9 bases, with 10 bases lying between them. CDR3 DNA: TGTGCCAGCAGTTATCAGGGAAGGGAGCTGTTTTTT. Protein: CASSYQGRELFF.

V usage is TRBV19 and J usage is TRBJ1-2; 7 bases are a match to TRBD1. Germline-derived CDR1 and CDR2 are LNHDA and SQIVND (reference sequence). V was pared by 9 bases and J by 7 bases, with 14 bases of the junction left unmatched. The CDR3 extends over 14 amino acids. The CDR3: CASLSPGQFFGYTF. The CDR3 DNA is TGTGCCAGCCTATCCCCGGGACAGTTTTTTGGCTACACCTTC.

As regards this clone: The identical CDR3 is also encoded by other nucleotide sequences in the sample. The chain couples TRBV11-3 to TRBJ2-1; 7 bases agree with TRBD1. Trimming removed 1 base from V and 0 bases from J; junction bases left unmatched: 15. Germline-derived CDR1 and CDR2 are SGHNT and YENEEA. CDR3 size: 20 residues. This CDR3 is CASSLALGRQGNSSYNEQFF. The CDR3 nucleotides are TGTGCCAGCAGCTTAGCTCTAGGTAGACAGGGCAATTCCTCCTACAATGAGCAGTTCTTC.

The V call is TRBV5-1, the J call TRBJ2-2, with 7 nucleotides matching TRBD1. The ends lost 4 bases at V and 3 bases at J; junction bases unmatched: 3. Germline assignment: CDR1 SGHRS and CDR2 YFSETQ. The CDR3 consists of 14 residues. CDR3 DNA sequence: TGCGCCAGCAGCAGGGGGACAGACACCGGGGAGCTGTTTTTT. Its translation is CASSRGTDTGELFF.

The chain recombines TRBV5-5 with TRBJ2-3; no reliable D call. The CDR3 sequence is 15 residues long. Germline CDR1 reads SGHKS; CDR2 reads YYEKEE (reference sequence). V lost 1 base, J lost 4 bases, and 13 bases lay in between. In DNA form, the CDR3 reads TGTGCCAGCAGCTTGAAATTCGAGTACCCAGATACGCAGTATTTT. It yields the protein CASSLKFEYPDTQYF.

The genes are TRBV18 and TRBJ2-7, with D perhaps TRBD2 (5 bases). This CDR3 is 14 amino acids long. Germline CDR1 reads KGHSH; CDR2 reads LQKENI. The V and J ends lost 2 bases and 6 bases respectively, with 14 bases between them. In DNA form, the CDR3 reads TGTGCCAGCTCACCATTTGGGCTAGCTTCCGAGCAGTACTTC. Translated, it gives CASSPFGLASEQYF.

This clone occurred a few times. V gene TRBV30 combines with J gene TRBJ2-2; D call uncertain. V lost 3 bases, J lost 6 bases, and 20 bases lay in between. CDR3 length: 16 residues. The germline V gene encodes CDR1 GTSNPN and CDR2 SVGIG (reference sequence). CDR3 region: CAWSDPRAVRSGELFF. The CDR3 nucleotides read TGTGCCTGGAGCGACCCCCGTGCAGTGAGGTCCGGGGAGCTGTTTTTT. Filled out from reference TRBV30 and TRBJ2-2, the complete variable domain reads SQTIHQWPATLVQPVGSPLSLECTVEGTSNPNLYWYRQAAGRGLQLLFYSVGIGQISSEVPQNLSASRPQDRQFILSSKKLLLSDSGFYLCAWSDPRAVRSGELFFGEGSRLTVL.

The rearrangement joins TRBV7-9 to TRBJ2-5; 12 bases align to TRBD2. V gave up 5 bases and J gave up 1 base; unmatched junction bases: 5. Germline CDR1 SEHNR, CDR2 FQNEAQ (reference sequence). This CDR3 spans 16 amino acids. Here the CDR3 DNA reads TGTGCCAGCAGCCCTACTAGCGGGGGGACCCAAGAGACCCAGTACTTC. The encoded protein is CASSPTSGGTQETQYF.

The chain uses TRBV30 and TRBJ1-3; TRBD1 is a possible D gene (5 bases). This CDR3 region has 13 residues. In germline, CDR1 is GTSNPN, CDR2 SVGIG (reference sequence). Trimming took 3 bases from V and 5 from J, leaving 11 bases between them. The CDR3 sequence is CAWRMDIRNTIYF. As DNA, the CDR3 is TGTGCCTGGAGGATGGACATCCGAAACACCATATATTTT.

The chain links TRBV21-1 to TRBJ1-4; TRBD1 is the table's D call and was not checked against the DNA. TRBV21-1 is a documented pseudogene. The CDR3 totals 16 residues. CDR3 amino acids: CASSLPGLGGNEKLFF. CDR3 coding DNA: TGTGCCAGCAGCCTACCGGGCCTAGGGGGTAATGAAAAACTGTTTTTT.

The V and J genes are TRBV19 and TRBJ2-1; D is perhaps TRBD1 (5 bases). The CDR3 length is 14 residues. Germline V gene lookup returns CDR1 LNHDA and CDR2 SQIVND (reference sequence). Trimming left V 8 bases short and J 5 bases short, with 16 bases between. The CDR3 DNA reads as TGTGCCAGTGGGCACAGGCGAATTAACAATGAGCAGTTCTTC. Its translation is CASGHRRINNEQFF.

The chain couples TRBV7-9 to TRBJ1-1; TRBD1 might be the D (6 bases). The V end lost 3 bases, the J end lost 1 base, and 9 bases lay between the germline ends. Germline V gives CDR1 SEHNR, CDR2 FQNEAQ (reference sequence). The CDR3 runs to 14 residues. In nucleotides, the CDR3 is TGTGCCAGCAGCTTGGACAGATGGAACACTGAAGCTTTCTTT. It yields the protein CASSLDRWNTEAFF. Full variable domain (remainder filled in from reference TRBV7-9 and TRBJ1-1): DTGVSQNPRHKITKRGQNVTFRCDPISEHNRLYWYRQTLGQGPEFLTYFQNEAQLEKSRLLSDRFSAERPKGSFSTLEIQRTEQGDSAMYLCASSLDRWNTEAFFGQGTRLTVV.

This chain joins TRBV11-3 and TRBJ2-1; 11 nucleotides agree with TRBD2. Trimming took 4 bases from V and 7 from J; bases not matched to a gene: 3. The CDR3 has 14 residues. Germline CDR1 is SGHNT and CDR2 is YENEEA. The CDR3 reads CASSSGLAGNEQFF. The CDR3 coding sequence is TGTGCCAGCAGCTCAGGACTAGCGGGTAATGAGCAGTTCTTC.

V is TRBV7-9 and J is TRBJ2-3, with D unresolved. The CDR3 runs to 12 residues. The V end was cut by 1 base, the J end by 4 bases, with 3 bases between. Germline V gives CDR1 SEHNR, CDR2 FQNEAQ (reference sequence). CDR3 nucleotides: TGTGCCAGCAGCTTAGTAGCAGATACGCAGTATTTT. Translating it yields CASSLVADTQYF.

This clone is a singleton in its sample. The chain's CDR3 is CASSPFPLGAGGGEQYF. In nucleotides, the CDR3 is TGTGCCAGCAGCCCCTTTCCCCTTGGAGCGGGAGGGGGGGAGCAGTACTTC. V usage is TRBV7-2 and J usage is TRBJ2-7, with TRBD2 matching 10 bases. V lost 5 bases and J lost 7; bases outside the gene matches: 17. The CDR3 is 17 amino acids. Germline V lookup: CDR1 SGHTA, CDR2 FQGNSA.

This rearrangement joins TRBV2 to TRBJ2-7; 7 bases are shared with TRBD2. The trim removed 7 bases at V and 4 bases at J, leaving 7 bases unmatched. The CDR3 has 13 residues. Germline CDR1 SNHLY, CDR2 FYNNEI. CDR3 in DNA: TGTGCCAGCACCCCTAGCGGTGATTACGAGCAGTACTTC. Amino acid sequence: CASTPSGDYEQYF.

The J gene is TRBJ2-3, the V gene TRBV6-1; 8 nucleotides line up with TRBD1. J lost 2 bases, V lost 4 bases, and 8 bases had no gene match. The length of the CDR3 is 16 residues. The germline gives CDR1 MNHNS, CDR2 SASEGT. Here the CDR3 reads CASSAQQGGTTDTQYF. The DNA for the CDR3 is TGTGCCAGCAGTGCACAACAGGGGGGAACCACAGATACGCAGTATTTT.

In regard to this clone: The junction does not match germline at one end; this may be a read error. The J gene is TRBJ2-2, the V gene TRBV7-9, with 7 nucleotides matching TRBD1. The V gene's germline CDR1 is SEHNR and CDR2 FQNEAQ (reference sequence). The CDR3 runs to 14 residues. CDR3 nucleotide sequence: TGTTCCAGCAGCCTTACAGGGGACACCGGGGAGCTGTTTTTT. Translation: CSSSLTGDTGELFF.

The CDR3 sequence is CASRKNRAYEQYF. The CDR3 DNA reads TGTGCCAGCAGGAAAAACAGGGCCTACGAGCAGTACTTC. The chain links TRBV6-5 to TRBJ2-7; the D gene is possibly TRBD1 (6 bases). CDR3 length: 13 residues. From germline, CDR1 is MNHEY and CDR2 SVGAGI. V was clipped by 6 bases and J by 2 bases, with 11 bases between them.

The J gene is TRBJ1-2, the V gene TRBV6-5; D not certain. The germline V gene encodes CDR1 MNHEY and CDR2 SVGAGI. The CDR3 is made up of 13 amino acids. Trimming removed 6 bases at V and 2 bases at J, with 10 bases between. CDR3 in DNA: TGTGCCAGCAGCCCCGGTCCGAACTATGGCTACACCTTC. Translating it yields CASSPGPNYGYTF.